A selection of T cell receptor beta chains follows, all from one sample in a study of T-cell reconstitution after alpha-beta-depleted transplantation in children. TCRdb reprocessed the PCR reads with MiXCR, giving one entry per CDR3 protein. The data contain about 200,000 distinct CDR3 sequences, roughly 8.1% of them singletons. Material: PBMCs, mostly from graft donor cells, obtained 360 days after TCRalphabeta/CD19-depleted stem cell transplant. These receptors originate from a male patient between 2 and 15 years old who had a stem cell transplant for acute myeloid leukemia, so the T cells may come from the graft donor. CDR3s include the opening cysteine and the closing phenylalanine or tryptophan. Fields, in order: D gene, J gene, V gene, clone size, CDR3 protein, CDR3 DNA. D genes are given only for firm matches. The size field is filled for only some rows; it gives once, few, many or a size class.

TRBD1,TRBJ1-2,TRBV9,few,CASRRDRGNGYTF,TGTGCCAGCAGGAGGGACAGGGGAAATGGCTACACCTTC
TRBD2,TRBJ2-7,TRBV6-2/TRBV6-3,many,CASTRTSGPYEQYF,TGTGCCAGCACCCGGACTAGCGGACCCTACGAGCAGTACTTC
-,TRBJ2-1,TRBV20-1,many,CSASANEQFF,TGCAGTGCTAGTGCCAATGAGCAGTTCTTC
TRBD2,TRBJ2-3,TRBV20-1,-,CSASWASGRGREKDTQYF,TGCAGTGCTAGCTGGGCTAGCGGGAGGGGTAGAGAAAAAGATACGCAGTATTTT
-,TRBJ2-2,TRBV5-6,many,CASSLFGQPSGELFF,TGTGCCAGCAGCTTATTTGGCCAGCCGTCCGGGGAGCTGTTTTTT
-,TRBJ2-5,TRBV4-1,-,CAISPRQLWGETQYF,TGCGCCATCAGCCCCAGGCAGCTCTGGGGCGAGACCCAGTACTTC
TRBD1,TRBJ1-1,TRBV12-3/TRBV12-4,-,CASRHPPRDRGYAEAFF,TGTGCCAGCAGGCATCCGCCCCGGGACAGGGGATATGCTGAAGCTTTCTTT
TRBD1,TRBJ2-5,TRBV5-1,few,CASSLRGQGETQYF,TGCGCCAGCAGTCTCAGGGGGCAGGGAGAGACCCAGTACTTC
-,TRBJ1-5,TRBV20-1,-,CSASEVVNSNQPQHF,TGCAGTGCTAGCGAGGTTGTTAATAGCAATCAGCCCCAGCATTTT
-,TRBJ2-2,TRBV15,many,CATSRDSNRNTGELFF,TGTGCCACCAGCAGAGATAGTAACAGGAACACCGGGGAGCTGTTTTTT
-,TRBJ1-2,TRBV6-6,many,CASSGGAYGYTF,TGTGCCAGCAGTGGAGGAGCATATGGCTACACCTTC
-,TRBJ2-4,TRBV7-9,few,CASSLSQGSGSIQYF,TGTGCCAGCAGCTTATCCCAGGGATCGGGTAGCATTCAGTACTTC
-,TRBJ2-2,TRBV12-5,few,CASGPRGSANTGELFF,TGTGCTAGTGGTCCGCGGGGCAGCGCGAACACCGGGGAGCTGTTTTTT
-,TRBJ2-2,TRBV12-3/TRBV12-4,many,CASSFPSANTGELFF,TGTGCCAGCAGTTTTCCCAGCGCGAACACCGGGGAGCTGTTTTTT
-,TRBJ2-1,TRBV24-1,-,CATSDSSPQGPLDNEQFF,TGTGCCACCAGTGATTCCTCGCCGCAGGGACCACTAGACAATGAGCAGTTCTTC
TRBD1,TRBJ2-5,TRBV5-8,many,CASSIGTGGETQYF,TGTGCCAGCAGCATAGGGACAGGGGGAGAGACCCAGTACTTC
-,TRBJ2-3,TRBV18,many,CASSPPMRGTDTQYF,TGTGCCAGCTCACCACCTATGAGAGGCACAGATACGCAGTATTTT
-,TRBJ2-1,TRBV15,few,CATAGSPGYNEQFF,TGTGCCACCGCAGGTAGTCCGGGCTACAATGAGCAGTTCTTC
TRBD2,TRBJ2-7,TRBV6-1,few,CASRHGLADSYEQYF,TGTGCCAGCAGACACGGACTAGCGGACTCCTACGAGCAGTACTTC
-,TRBJ2-5,TRBV5-1,-,CASNLGEQGSQETQYF,TGCGCCAGCAACTTAGGGGAACAGGGCTCCCAAGAGACCCAGTACTTC
-,TRBJ2-1,TRBV7-9,many,CASSPERLVNEQFF,TGTGCCAGCAGCCCGGAGCGCCTGGTCAATGAGCAGTTCTTC
-,TRBJ2-5,TRBV13,few,CASSLFTGPHSSDQETQYF,TGTGCCAGCAGCTTATTCACTGGACCCCACTCTTCGGACCAAGAGACCCAGTACTTC
-,TRBJ2-1,TRBV5-1,many,CASSLAGLPYNEQFF,TGCGCCAGCAGCTTGGCGGGGCTCCCCTACAATGAGCAGTTCTTC
-,TRBJ2-3,TRBV12-3/TRBV12-4,-,CASRPGTPRGTDTQYF,TGTGCCAGCAGACCCGGGACTCCGCGGGGCACAGATACGCAGTATTTT
-,TRBJ2-5,TRBV5-1,-,CASSSGTSQETQYF,TGCGCCAGCAGCTCGGGGACCTCCCAAGAGACCCAGTACTTC
-,TRBJ2-7,TRBV20-1,many,CSARDLFVGGRDEQYF,TGCAGTGCTAGAGATTTATTTGTGGGGGGGCGCGACGAGCAGTACTTC
-,TRBJ2-1,TRBV12-3/TRBV12-4,many,CASSPLRTDIYNEQFF,TGTGCCAGCAGCCCCCTGAGGACAGATATATACAATGAGCAGTTCTTC
-,TRBJ2-5,TRBV6-2/TRBV6-3,-,CASSYSVQETQYF,TGTGCCAGCAGTTACTCGGTTCAAGAGACCCAGTACTTC
TRBD2,TRBJ2-1,TRBV12-3/TRBV12-4,few,CASSSLRLAGATYNEQFF,TGTGCCAGCAGTTCCCTTAGACTAGCGGGAGCGACCTACAATGAGCAGTTCTTC
-,TRBJ2-7,TRBV7-2,-,CASSSYREKGYEQYF,TGTGCCAGCAGCTCATACAGGGAAAAAGGCTACGAGCAGTACTTC
TRBD2,TRBJ2-1,TRBV12-3/TRBV12-4,-,CASSGRGSSYNEQFF,TGTGCCAGCAGTGGTCGCGGGAGCTCCTACAATGAGCAGTTCTTC
TRBD1,TRBJ2-3,TRBV4-2,many,CASSQGAGTGLGTQYF,TGTGCCAGCAGCCAAGGAGCCGGGACAGGTTTAGGTACGCAGTATTTT
TRBD2,TRBJ2-1,TRBV11-2,few,CASSLDGRTSWVYNEQFF,TGTGCCAGCAGCTTAGATGGGAGGACTAGCTGGGTCTACAATGAGCAGTTCTTC
-,TRBJ2-1,TRBV11-2,-,CASSFRAANEQFF,TGTGCCAGCAGCTTTCGGGCAGCAAATGAGCAGTTCTTC
-,TRBJ1-5,TRBV7-8,few,CASSPGPFNQPQHF,TGTGCCAGCAGCCCAGGGCCTTTCAATCAGCCCCAGCATTTT
-,TRBJ2-7,TRBV25-1,many,CASSELGRYEQYF,TGTGCCAGCAGTGAATTAGGGCGGTACGAGCAGTACTTC
TRBD1,TRBJ1-2,TRBV6-5,few,CASRRTGGSGYTF,TGTGCCAGCAGACGGACAGGGGGGAGTGGCTACACCTTC
-,TRBJ1-4,TRBV5-1,-,CASSPASATNEKLFF,TGCGCCAGCAGTCCGGCATCCGCAACTAATGAAAAACTGTTTTTT
TRBD1,TRBJ2-1,TRBV10-3,few,CAISGGTGTSHEQFF,TGTGCCATAAGCGGCGGGACAGGGACGTCGCATGAGCAGTTCTTC
TRBD2,TRBJ2-2,TRBV20-1,many,CSARASGIKGELFF,TGCAGTGCTAGAGCAAGCGGGATCAAAGGGGAGCTGTTTTTT
TRBD2,TRBJ2-1,TRBV9,many,CASSALAGVSNEQFF,TGTGCCAGCAGCGCTTTAGCGGGAGTGAGCAATGAGCAGTTCTTC
TRBD1,TRBJ2-3,TRBV6-1,few,CASSQPGQGLLQYF,TGTGCCAGCAGCCAACCGGGACAGGGGTTGTTGCAGTATTTT
-,TRBJ2-5,TRBV7-8,many,CASSLRSGLGQETQYF,TGTGCCAGCAGCTTACGTTCCGGGTTGGGGCAAGAGACCCAGTACTTC
-,TRBJ2-7,TRBV4-1,-,CASSKAEIFSSYEQYF,TGCGCCAGCAGCAAAGCCGAGATTTTTAGCTCCTACGAGCAGTACTTC
-,TRBJ2-1,TRBV5-1,once,CASSSGLRFGNEQFF,TGCGCCAGCAGCTCTGGCCTTAGGTTTGGGAATGAGCAGTTCTTC
-,TRBJ2-2,TRBV5-1,many,CASSLRTRGSGELFF,TGCGCCAGCAGCCTACGAACACGGGGGTCCGGGGAGCTGTTTTTT
TRBD1,TRBJ2-7,TRBV25-1,-,CASSIPGQGSYGQYF,TGTGCCAGCAGTATACCGGGACAGGGATCTTACGGGCAGTACTTC
-,TRBJ2-3,TRBV2,few,CASSVRDDRPYSTDTQYF,TGTGCCAGCAGTGTCAGGGACGACAGACCTTATAGCACAGATACGCAGTATTTT
-,TRBJ2-2,TRBV20-1,few,CSASGLLSNTGELFF,TGCAGTGCTAGTGGACTCCTTTCGAACACCGGGGAGCTGTTTTTT
-,TRBJ2-3,TRBV15,-,CATSRDVLASFWADTQYF,TGTGCCACCAGCAGAGATGTCCTAGCATCCTTTTGGGCAGATACGCAGTATTTT
-,TRBJ2-7,TRBV10-3,few,CAISESPLSYEQYF,TGTGCCATCAGTGAGTCGCCCCTATCCTACGAGCAGTACTTC
TRBD1,TRBJ1-4,TRBV20-1,few,CSARKQGNEKLFF,TGCAGTGCTAGAAAACAGGGGAATGAAAAACTGTTTTTT
TRBD1,TRBJ2-7,TRBV10-3,-,CAINPGQGRYEQYF,TGTGCCATCAATCCGGGACAGGGTCGCTACGAGCAGTACTTC
TRBD2,TRBJ2-1,TRBV12-3/TRBV12-4,many,CASRRLAGGSYNEQFF,TGTGCCAGCAGGAGACTAGCGGGAGGGTCCTACAATGAGCAGTTCTTC
-,TRBJ1-2,TRBV20-1,many,CSARIQDRDYGYTF,TGCAGTGCTAGAATTCAGGACAGAGACTATGGCTACACCTTC